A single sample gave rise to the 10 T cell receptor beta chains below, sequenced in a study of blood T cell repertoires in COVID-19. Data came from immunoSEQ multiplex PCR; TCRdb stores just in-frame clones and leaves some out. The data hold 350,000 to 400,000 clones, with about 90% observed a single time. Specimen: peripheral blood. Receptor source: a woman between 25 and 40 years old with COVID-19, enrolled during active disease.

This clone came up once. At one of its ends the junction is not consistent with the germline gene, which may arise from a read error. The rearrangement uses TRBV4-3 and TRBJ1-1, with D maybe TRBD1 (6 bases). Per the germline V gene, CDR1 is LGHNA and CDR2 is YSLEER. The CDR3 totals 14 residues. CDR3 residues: CASSQDTGNAEAFF. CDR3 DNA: TGCGCCAGCAGCCAAGACACAGGGAACGCTGAAGCTTTCTTT.

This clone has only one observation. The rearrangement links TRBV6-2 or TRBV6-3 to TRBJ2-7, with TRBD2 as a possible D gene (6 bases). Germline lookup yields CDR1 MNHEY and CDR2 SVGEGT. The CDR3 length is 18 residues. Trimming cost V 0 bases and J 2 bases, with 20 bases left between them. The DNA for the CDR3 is TGTGCCAGCAGTTACTCGTTAGGGAGAAGTACTAGCACCTACGAGCAGTACGTC. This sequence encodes CASSYSLGRSTSTYEQYV.

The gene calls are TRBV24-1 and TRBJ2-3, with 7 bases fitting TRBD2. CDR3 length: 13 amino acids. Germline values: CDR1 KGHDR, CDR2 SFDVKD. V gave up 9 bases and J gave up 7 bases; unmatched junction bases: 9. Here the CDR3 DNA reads TGTGCCACCGGGCGGGGGTTGACAAATACGCAGTATTTT. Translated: CATGRGLTNTQYF.

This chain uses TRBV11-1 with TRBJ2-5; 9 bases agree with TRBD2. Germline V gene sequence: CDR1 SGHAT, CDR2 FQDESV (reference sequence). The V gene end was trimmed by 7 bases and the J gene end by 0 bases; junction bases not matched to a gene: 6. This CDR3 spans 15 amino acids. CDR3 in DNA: TGTGCCAGCAACACCGGGACTAGCTACCAAGAGACCCAGTACTTC. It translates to CASNTGTSYQETQYF.

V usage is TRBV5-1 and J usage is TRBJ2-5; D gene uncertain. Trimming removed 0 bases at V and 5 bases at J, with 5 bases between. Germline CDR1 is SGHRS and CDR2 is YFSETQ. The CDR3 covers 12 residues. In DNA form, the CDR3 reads TGCGCCAGCAGCTTGGAACTGGAGACCCAGTACTTC. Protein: CASSLELETQYF.

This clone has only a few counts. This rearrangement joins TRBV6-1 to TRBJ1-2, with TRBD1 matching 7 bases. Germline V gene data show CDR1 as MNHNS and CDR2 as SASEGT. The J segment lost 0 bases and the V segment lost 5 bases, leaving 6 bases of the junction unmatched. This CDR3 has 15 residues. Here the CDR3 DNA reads TGTGCCAGCAGTCACACAGGGGCGACTAACTATGGCTACACCTTC. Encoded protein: CASSHTGATNYGYTF.

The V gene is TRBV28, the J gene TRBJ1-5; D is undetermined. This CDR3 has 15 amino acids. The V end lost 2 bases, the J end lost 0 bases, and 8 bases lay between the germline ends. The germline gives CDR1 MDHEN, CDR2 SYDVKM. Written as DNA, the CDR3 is TGTGCCAGCAGTTTAATCGGTAGTAGCAATCAGCCCCAGCATTTT. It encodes CASSLIGSSNQPQHF. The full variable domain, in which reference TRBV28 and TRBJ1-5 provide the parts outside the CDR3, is DVKVTQSSRYLVKRTGEKVFLECVQDMDHENMFWYRQDPGLGLRLIYFSYDVKMKEKGDIPEGYSVSREKKERFSLILESASTNQTSMYLCASSLIGSSNQPQHFGDGTRLSIL.

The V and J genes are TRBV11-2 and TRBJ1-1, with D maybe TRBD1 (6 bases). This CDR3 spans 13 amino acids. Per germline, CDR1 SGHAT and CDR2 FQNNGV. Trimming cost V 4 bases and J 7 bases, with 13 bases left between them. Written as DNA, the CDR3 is TGTGCCAGCAGCTATTCACAGGGTATTGAAGCTTTCTTT. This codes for CASSYSQGIEAFF.

The CDR3 DNA reads as TGTGCCAGCAGCGTAGACACTGAAGCTTTCTTT. It is translated as CASSVDTEAFF. The chain combines TRBV5-8 with TRBJ1-1; D not resolved. Germline-derived CDR1 and CDR2 are SGHTS and YDEGEE. V was pared by 4 bases and J by 3 bases, with 4 bases between. This CDR3 is 11 amino acids long.

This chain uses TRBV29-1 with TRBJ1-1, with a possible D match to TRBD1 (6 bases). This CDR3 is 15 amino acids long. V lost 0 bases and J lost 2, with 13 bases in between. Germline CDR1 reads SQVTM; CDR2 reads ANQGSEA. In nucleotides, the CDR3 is TGCAGCGTTGAAGATGTCGCCAGGGGAAACACTGAAGCTTTCTTT. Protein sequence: CSVEDVARGNTEAFF.